This passage covers 8 T cell receptor beta chains from one sample sequenced in a study of OX40 agonist ivuxolimab in advanced cancers. TCRdb keeps only in-frame clones here, not all; method: immunoSEQ multiplex PCR. The sample gives 6,000 to 8,500 clones, around 93% of which show up once; over 10% is in the top ten. Sequences were derived from CD4+ or CD8+ T cells sorted from blood, sampled in a trial of the OX40 agonist ivuxolimab. Receptors were obtained from an adult with an advanced solid tumor such as melanoma, head and neck, liver or kidney cancer.

The chain links TRBV6-5 to TRBJ2-7, with D perhaps TRBD1 or TRBD2 (5 bases each). Trimming left V 5 bases short and J 6 bases short, with 17 bases between. Germline assignment: CDR1 MNHEY and CDR2 SVGAGI. CDR3 length equals 14 residues. Written as DNA, the CDR3 is TGTGCCAGCAGTCGGACTCGGGGCCCCGTCGAGCAGTACTTC. Protein product: CASSRTRGPVEQYF.

CDR3 nucleotides: TGTGCCAGCAGGCTGACTGGGGCGGGCTATGGCTACACCTTC. Translating gives CASRLTGAGYGYTF. This chain links TRBV28 with TRBJ1-2; weak D call: TRBD1 (5 bases). Looked up from germline, CDR1 is MDHEN and CDR2 is SYDVKM. CDR3 length equals 14 residues. Trimming took 6 bases from V and 4 from J, leaving 15 bases between them.

The chain links TRBV7-8 to TRBJ2-7, with TRBD2 as a possible D gene (5 bases). The CDR3 totals 12 residues. V gave up 5 bases and J gave up 6 bases, with 11 bases separating them. Germline V gene data show CDR1 as SGHVS and CDR2 as FQNEAQ. In nucleotides, the CDR3 is TGTGCCAGCAGCCTCCGGAGCGGCGAGCAGTACTTC. It encodes CASSLRSGEQYF.

The chain uses TRBV7-6 and TRBJ2-7, with 11 bases aligning to TRBD2. Trimming cost V 5 bases and J 5 bases; bases outside gene matches: 8. Germline values: CDR1 SGHVS, CDR2 FNYEAQ. The CDR3 is 15 residues long. This CDR3 is CASSNRLAGLNEQYF. For the CDR3, the DNA is TGTGCCAGCAGCAACCGACTAGCGGGACTCAACGAGCAGTACTTC.

The chain uses TRBV7-3 and TRBJ2-2; 14 nucleotides line up with TRBD2. From germline, CDR1 is SGHTA and CDR2 FQGTGA. Trimming removed 5 bases from V and 4 bases from J; junction bases left unmatched: 9. The CDR3 extends over 18 amino acids. The CDR3 DNA reads as TGTGCCAGCAGCCCTGGGACTAGCGGGAGAGGGATCACCGGGGAGCTGTTTTTT. It yields the protein CASSPGTSGRGITGELFF.

V usage is TRBV5-5 and J usage is TRBJ2-4; D is ambiguous. This CDR3 has 16 residues. CDR1 and CDR2 from the germline V gene are SGHKS and YYEKEE (reference sequence). V lost 0 bases and J 0 bases, leaving 10 bases between the germline ends. CDR3 residues: CASSLGGSLAKNIQYF. As DNA, the CDR3 is TGTGCCAGCAGCTTGGGGGGATCCCTAGCCAAAAACATTCAGTACTTC.

The chain combines TRBV2 with TRBJ2-7; 9 nucleotides align to TRBD2. The CDR3 is 14 residues long. The germline CDR1 and CDR2 sequences are SNHLY and FYNNEI. The CDR3 coding sequence is TGTGCTTCGACCGTCGCGGGAGGGGGCTACGAGCAGTACTTC. Its protein is CASTVAGGGYEQYF.

The V and J genes are TRBV5-6 and TRBJ2-5, with 8 bases fitting TRBD2. This CDR3 has 15 residues. CDR1 SGHDT and CDR2 YYEEEE come from the germline V gene. V was clipped by 2 bases and J by 4 bases; unmatched bases: 7. The CDR3 nucleotides are TGTGCCAGCAGCTTATTAGCGGGAACTCTAGAGACCCAGTACTTC. Translated: CASSLLAGTLETQYF.